A selection of T cell receptor beta chains follows, all from one sample in a study of cytomegalovirus exposure and HLA in healthy donors. Assay: immunoSEQ multiplex PCR; the TCRdb copy retains only in-frame clones and omits some. Among about 25,000 clones listed, approximately 70% were seen once. Sequencing input: PBMCs. The receptors here all came from a woman aged 45-65 years in good health and CMV-seronegative. The CDR3 runs from the conserved cysteine through the conserved F or W. A D gene is named only where the DNA matches it firmly. Some rows have no size entry. The others give once, few or many, or a class for an expanded clone.

abundance: .
d_gene: .
j_gene: TRBJ2-7
v_gene: TRBV7-2
CDR3nt: TGTGCCAGCAGCTCCGCCAGGGTCTTGGAATCCTACGAGCAGTACTTC
CDR3aa: CASSSARVLESYEQYF

abundance: .
d_gene: .
j_gene: TRBJ1-1
v_gene: TRBV5-4
CDR3nt: TGTGCCAGCAGCGGGGCCGGTAAAGCTTTCTTT
CDR3aa: CASSGAGKAFF

abundance: .
d_gene: TRBD2
j_gene: TRBJ2-6
v_gene: TRBV6-5
CDR3nt: TGTGCCAGCAGGGCTGGCGGGGGCGTCCTGACTTTC
CDR3aa: CASRAGGGVLTF

abundance: once
d_gene: .
j_gene: TRBJ2-5
v_gene: TRBV29-1
CDR3nt: TGCAGCGTTGATTCAGGGAATCTTGGTCAAGAGACCCAGTACTTC
CDR3aa: CSVDSGNLGQETQYF

abundance: .
d_gene: .
j_gene: TRBJ1-5
v_gene: TRBV19
CDR3nt: TGTGCCAGTAGTATAGGGAGGGTCCGCAATCAGCCCCAGCATTTT
CDR3aa: CASSIGRVRNQPQHF

abundance: .
d_gene: .
j_gene: TRBJ1-6
v_gene: TRBV2
CDR3nt: TGTGCCAGCAGTACCGCGGGATCACCCCTCCACTTT
CDR3aa: CASSTAGSPLHF

abundance: .
d_gene: TRBD1
j_gene: TRBJ1-4
v_gene: TRBV5-1
CDR3nt: TGCGCCAGCAGCTTAAACAGGGGGGAAAAACTGTTTTTT
CDR3aa: CASSLNRGEKLFF

abundance: few
d_gene: TRBD2
j_gene: TRBJ2-1
v_gene: TRBV6-1
CDR3nt: TGTGCCAGCACGGAGCCGGGAGGCTACAATGAGCAGTTCTTC
CDR3aa: CASTEPGGYNEQFF

abundance: few
d_gene: .
j_gene: TRBJ2-1
v_gene: TRBV18
CDR3nt: TGTGCCAGCTCACTTCAGAGGTCCCAGGGAATACCTGCACAGTTCTTC
CDR3aa: CASSLQRSQGIPAQFF

abundance: .
d_gene: .
j_gene: TRBJ2-4
v_gene: TRBV5-1
CDR3nt: TGCGCCAGCTCCGGAGGAGGAACGTACATTCAGTACTTC
CDR3aa: CASSGGGTYIQYF

abundance: once
d_gene: TRBD1
j_gene: TRBJ2-2
v_gene: TRBV5-1
CDR3nt: TGCGCCAGCAGCTTGGGTCAGGGGGCGCCCGGGGAGCTGTTTTTT
CDR3aa: CASSLGQGAPGELFF

abundance: .
d_gene: TRBD1
j_gene: TRBJ1-1
v_gene: TRBV11-1
CDR3nt: TGTGCCACCGGGGACAGAGAGATGAACACTGAAGCTTTCTTT
CDR3aa: CATGDREMNTEAFF

abundance: .
d_gene: TRBD2
j_gene: TRBJ2-7
v_gene: TRBV11-3
CDR3nt: TGTGCCAGCAGTCAGGGACTACGTAAGCTCTACGAGCAGTACTTC
CDR3aa: CASSQGLRKLYEQYF

abundance: .
d_gene: .
j_gene: TRBJ1-4
v_gene: TRBV5-1
CDR3nt: TGCGCCAGCAGCGACGGACAGTCACGGACTAATGAAAAACTGTTTTTT
CDR3aa: CASSDGQSRTNEKLFF

abundance: .
d_gene: TRBD1
j_gene: TRBJ1-5
v_gene: TRBV29-1
CDR3nt: TGCAGCGCCCCTTGGACAGGCCTTTTTTTGTGTAATCAGCCCCAGCATTTT
CDR3aa: CSAPWTGLFLCNQPQHF

abundance: once
d_gene: TRBD2
j_gene: TRBJ2-7
v_gene: TRBV14
CDR3nt: TGTGCCAGCAGCCAAGAGACTAGCGGGATAACCCCCTACGAGCAGTACTTC
CDR3aa: CASSQETSGITPYEQYF

abundance: once
d_gene: .
j_gene: TRBJ1-2
v_gene: TRBV25-1
CDR3nt: TGTGCCAGCAGTGAACCAGGGGAGCACTATGGCTACACCTTC
CDR3aa: CASSEPGEHYGYTF

abundance: medium-sized
d_gene: .
j_gene: TRBJ2-2
v_gene: TRBV6-1
CDR3nt: TGTGCCAGCAGTGAAGGGATGGGGAGGACCGGGGAGCTGTTTTTT
CDR3aa: CASSEGMGRTGELFF

abundance: .
d_gene: .
j_gene: TRBJ1-1
v_gene: TRBV29-1
CDR3nt: TGCAGCGCGGAGCCTTTGAACACTGAAGCTTTCTTT
CDR3aa: CSAEPLNTEAFF

abundance: .
d_gene: TRBD1
j_gene: TRBJ2-7
v_gene: TRBV15
CDR3nt: TGTGCCACCAGCAGAAACAGGGGATCCAACGAGCAGTACTTC
CDR3aa: CATSRNRGSNEQYF

abundance: .
d_gene: .
j_gene: TRBJ2-5
v_gene: TRBV7-6
CDR3nt: TGTGCCAGCAGCCCTAGGCCAGGGGATTCACAAGAGACCCAGTACTTC
CDR3aa: CASSPRPGDSQETQYF

abundance: .
d_gene: .
j_gene: TRBJ1-2
v_gene: TRBV15
CDR3nt: TGTGCCACCAGCAGAGATCGGGCAGGGACTAACTATGGCTACACCTTC
CDR3aa: CATSRDRAGTNYGYTF

abundance: few
d_gene: .
j_gene: TRBJ1-5
v_gene: TRBV19
CDR3nt: TGTGCCAGTAGTATAGTGGAGGGCAATCAGCCCCAGCATTTT
CDR3aa: CASSIVEGNQPQHF

abundance: .
d_gene: .
j_gene: TRBJ1-2
v_gene: TRBV6-5
CDR3nt: TGTGCCAGCAGTTCCCCAGGAGGCATACACTATGGCTACACCTTC
CDR3aa: CASSSPGGIHYGYTF

abundance: .
d_gene: .
j_gene: TRBJ1-6
v_gene: TRBV7-6
CDR3nt: TGTGCCAGCAGCTTGACGACGGGATATTCACCCCTCCACTTT
CDR3aa: CASSLTTGYSPLHF

abundance: .
d_gene: TRBD1
j_gene: TRBJ1-5
v_gene: TRBV19
CDR3nt: TGTGCCAGTAGGGACAGGGGAAATCAGCCCCAGCATTTT
CDR3aa: CASRDRGNQPQHF